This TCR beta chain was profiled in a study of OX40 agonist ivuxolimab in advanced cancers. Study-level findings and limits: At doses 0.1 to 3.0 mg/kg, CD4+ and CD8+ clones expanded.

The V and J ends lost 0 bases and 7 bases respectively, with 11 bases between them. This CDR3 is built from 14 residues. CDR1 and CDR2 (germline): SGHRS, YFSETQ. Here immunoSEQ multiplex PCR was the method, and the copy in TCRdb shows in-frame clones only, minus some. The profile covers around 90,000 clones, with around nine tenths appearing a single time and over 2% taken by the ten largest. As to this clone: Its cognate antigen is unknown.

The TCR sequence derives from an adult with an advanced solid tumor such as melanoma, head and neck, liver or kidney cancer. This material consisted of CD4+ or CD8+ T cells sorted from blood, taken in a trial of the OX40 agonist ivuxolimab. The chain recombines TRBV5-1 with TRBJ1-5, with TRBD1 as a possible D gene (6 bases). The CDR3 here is CASSLGGGGQPQHF. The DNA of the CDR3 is TGCGCCAGCAGCTTGGGAGGGGGAGGACAGCCCCAGCATTTT.